This T cell receptor (beta chain) appears in the sequencing data of a study of T cells after yellow fever vaccination. Broader study findings: Re-detected after boosting: most primary clones, 96% of CD4 and 75% to 90% of CD8. Among all clonotypes, a small share was observed in both CD4 and CD8 compartments.

Germline values: CDR1 SGHDT, CDR2 YYEEEE. The CDR3 sequence is 16 residues long. With 1 base clipped from V and 5 bases from J, the junction kept 6 bases outside the gene matches. Template switching by 5'RACE produced TCR cDNA, adding a universal primer site and UMIs. Using its own MiXCR run on the 5' RACE reads, TCRdb lists one record per CDR3 protein. The sample includes about 46,000 distinct CDR3 sequences, 5.5% to 7.5% of them seen just once. There are a few counts of this clonotype. This sample comprised PBMCs, either bulk or a sorted T-cell subset (CD4+, CD8+, memory, or dextramer-sorted; not recorded which), obtained 45 days after the yellow fever booster vaccination. This clonotype was obtained from a man younger than 40 who received the YFV17D yellow fever vaccine. The rearrangement joins TRBV5-6 to TRBJ2-2; the match to TRBD1 covers 9 bases. The CDR3 coding sequence is TGTGCCAGCAGCTTGTTGGGGACAGGGAGTACCGGGGAGCTGTTTTTT. It yields the protein CASSLLGTGSTGELFF.